Following are 10 T cell receptor beta chains from one sample sequenced in a study of response to subunit inactivated influenza vaccine (dated by TCRdb to the late 2010s). The library was prepared using RT-PCR. Sequencer: Illumina HiSeq 2500. Clones were called with MiXCR by TCRdb after fastp trimmed the public reads at Q25, and only in-frame beta chains were retained. Each entry merges the rows of one CDR3 protein and shows their most common DNA and genes. This sample comprises roughly 500,000 distinct CDR3 sequences, under 30% of them detected only once. The ten largest account for 2.8% of the sample. These data also formed part of another study, on T cells expressing NK-cell markers. The second study, in turn, reports: The TCR beta cDNA libraries were made using 5'RACE template switching, a step that added both a universal primer site and unique molecular identifiers.

Sequences were derived from CD4+ T cells sorted from PBMCs, sampled approximately 13 days after vaccination. Receptors were obtained from a man between 50 and 59 years old who received an inactivated influenza vaccine. Donor details come from another sample of the same person, matched by shared clones.

This clonotype turned up a few times. The chain couples TRBV20-1 to TRBJ2-1, with a weak D call TRBD2 (7 bases). V was cut by 6 bases and J by 10 bases, with 19 bases left in between. Germline CDR1 DFQATT, CDR2 SNEGSKA (reference sequence). CDR3 length equals 13 residues. In DNA form, the CDR3 reads TGCAGTGCGAAAGCGACTAGCAGGGGCGAGCAGTTCTTC. Protein sequence: CSAKATSRGEQFF.

This chain connects TRBV2 to TRBJ1-3; D unresolved. This CDR3 is built from 13 residues. V was cut by 3 bases and J by 0 bases, with 3 bases left in between. CDR1 is SNHLY and CDR2 is FYNNEI in the germline V gene. CDR3 sequence reads: CASSDYSGNTIYF. The CDR3 bases are TGTGCCAGCAGTGATTACTCTGGAAACACCATATATTTT.

The gene calls are TRBV18 and TRBJ1-2; D is possibly TRBD1 (5 bases). Trimming removed 1 base from V and 6 bases from J, with 15 bases in between. The V gene's germline CDR1 is KGHSH and CDR2 LQKENI. CDR3 size: 15 residues. In DNA form, the CDR3 reads TGTGCCAGCTCACCACGGCTCGCAGGGTTGGATGGCTACACCTTC. Translation: CASSPRLAGLDGYTF.

This clonotype has just a few counts. The rearrangement uses TRBV20-1 and TRBJ2-6; 7 bases line up with TRBD2. J lost 0 bases, V lost 3 bases, and 2 bases had no gene match. Germline V gives CDR1 DFQATT, CDR2 SNEGSKA (reference sequence). The CDR3 sequence is 15 residues long. This CDR3 is CSASGGSSGANVLTF. The CDR3 nucleotides are TGCAGTGCTAGCGGGGGGTCCTCTGGGGCCAACGTCCTGACTTTC.

This clonotype was detected a few times. V and J are TRBV2 and TRBJ2-7; no definite D call. Looked up from germline, CDR1 is SNHLY and CDR2 is FYNNEI. The germline V and J ends were trimmed by 6 bases and 4 bases, with 16 bases remaining between them. The CDR3 has 14 amino acids. CDR3 sequence: CASRSLDGLYEQYF. In nucleotides, the CDR3 is TGTGCCAGCAGGTCCCTGGACGGTCTTTACGAGCAGTACTTC. The entire variable domain, with the rest obtained from reference TRBV2 and TRBJ2-7, is as follows: EPEVTQTPSHQVTQMGQEVILRCVPISNHLYFYWYRQILGQKVEFLVSFYNNEISEKSEIFDDQFSVERPDGSNFTLKIRSTKLEDSAMYFCASRSLDGLYEQYFGPGTRLTVT.

This clonotype was counted a few times. V usage is TRBV5-4 and J usage is TRBJ2-1; D remains ambiguous. Germline V gene data show CDR1 as SGHNT and CDR2 as YYREEE (reference sequence). The CDR3 extends over 14 amino acids. V gave up 2 bases and J gave up 6 bases, with 12 bases separating them. CDR3 residues: CASSFPKTANEQFF. Here the CDR3 DNA reads TGTGCCAGCAGCTTTCCAAAGACCGCCAATGAGCAGTTCTTC.

This clonotype was counted a few times. V is TRBV5-6 and J is TRBJ2-7; 12 positions agree with TRBD1. V trimming: 4 bases; J trimming: 7 bases; junction bases outside the gene matches: 12. This CDR3 contains 16 residues. Germline values: CDR1 SGHDT, CDR2 YYEEEE. For the CDR3, the DNA is TGTGCCAGCAGCCTAAATCCGGGACAGGGGGCTAGTGAGCAGTACTTC. The encoded protein is CASSLNPGQGASEQYF.

This clonotype turned up a few times. The chain employs TRBV20-1 and TRBJ2-1; TRBD2 matches at 11 bases. J lost 9 bases, V lost 6 bases, and 10 bases had no gene match. The CDR3 length is 14 residues. CDR1 is DFQATT and CDR2 is SNEGSKA in the germline V gene (reference sequence). Here the CDR3 reads CSAYELAGAFEQFF. Written as DNA, the CDR3 is TGCAGTGCGTACGAACTAGCGGGAGCTTTTGAGCAGTTCTTC.

This clonotype was observed a few times. The V gene is TRBV29-1, the J gene TRBJ2-2, with D possibly matching TRBD2 (5 bases). Germline V gene data show CDR1 as SQVTM and CDR2 as ANQGSEA. Trimming stripped 4 bases from V and 0 bases from J, with 9 bases between. CDR3 length equals 14 residues. CDR3 DNA: TGCAGCGTTGGCGGGTTTGCGAACACCGGGGAGCTGTTTTTT. This encodes CSVGGFANTGELFF.

The chain has TRBV19 and TRBJ2-1; 7 bases line up with TRBD2. The CDR3 consists of 15 residues. Germline trimming cut 8 bases from V and 1 base from J; bases unmatched to any gene: 8. The germline V gene encodes CDR1 LNHDA and CDR2 SQIVND (reference sequence). CDR3 region: CASAFAGRSYNEQFF. The CDR3 bases are TGTGCCAGTGCCTTTGCCGGGAGGTCCTACAATGAGCAGTTCTTC.